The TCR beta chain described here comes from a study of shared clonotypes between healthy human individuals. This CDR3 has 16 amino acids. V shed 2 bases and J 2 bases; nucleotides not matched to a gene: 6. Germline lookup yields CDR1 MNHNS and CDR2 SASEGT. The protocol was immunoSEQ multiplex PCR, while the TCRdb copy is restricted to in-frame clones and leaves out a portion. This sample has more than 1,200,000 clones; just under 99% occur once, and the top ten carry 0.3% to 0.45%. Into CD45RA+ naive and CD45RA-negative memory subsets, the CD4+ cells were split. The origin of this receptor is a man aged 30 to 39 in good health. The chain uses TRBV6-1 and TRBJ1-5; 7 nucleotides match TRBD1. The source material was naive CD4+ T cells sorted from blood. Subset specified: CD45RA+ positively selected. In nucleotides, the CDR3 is TGTGCCAGCAGTGAACACAGGGGAAGGCGCAATCAGCCCCAGCATTTT. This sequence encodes CASSEHRGRRNQPQHF.